These T cell receptor beta chains were read from a single sample in a study of vaccination and CD4 T cells after COVID-19. TCRdb recomputed calls from the PCR reads with MiXCR, one row per CDR3 protein. The sample consists of almost 20,000 distinct CDR3 sequences, approximately 59% of them appearing once. Antigens for these TCRs are unknown. The material was CD4+ T cells from blood, cultured in vitro, obtained after SARS-CoV-2 vaccination. These receptors all come from a human donor who had recovered from COVID-19. Each CDR3 is given with its conserved first and last residue. The D gene is left open where the match is weak. Expanded clones get a size class; other rows say once, few or many, or leave the size out.

abundance	j_gene	d_gene	v_gene	CDR3aa	CDR3nt
few	TRBJ1-6	.	TRBV20-1	CSARAHSNQGSPLHF	TGCAGTGCTAGAGCTCATAGCAACCAAGGTTCACCCCTCCACTTT
few	TRBJ2-2	TRBD2	TRBV7-2	CASSPRERGNTGELFF	TGTGCCAGCAGCCCGAGGGAGCGGGGGAACACCGGGGAGCTGTTTTTT
.	TRBJ2-1	.	TRBV19	CASSVGRYEQFF	TGTGCCAGTAGTGTGGGTCGGTATGAGCAGTTCTTC
few	TRBJ1-5	.	TRBV7-8	CASSARGGGQPQHF	TGTGCCAGCAGCGCGAGGGGTGGGGGGCAGCCCCAGCATTTT
.	TRBJ1-3	.	TRBV5-4	CASSVRKSSGAGNTIYF	TGTGCCAGCAGCGTTCGTAAGTCAAGTGGGGCTGGAAACACCATATATTTT
.	TRBJ2-5	.	TRBV7-2	CASSRAPFEGETQYF	TGTGCCAGCAGCCGGGCTCCCTTCGAGGGAGAGACCCAGTACTTC
few	TRBJ1-1	.	TRBV6-2/TRBV6-3	CASRPTGTNTEAFF	TGTGCCAGCAGACCAACAGGGACGAACACTGAAGCTTTCTTT
.	TRBJ1-1	.	TRBV6-1	CASHSSRDSLGVEAFF	TGTGCCAGTCACTCTTCGCGGGACTCACTGGGGGTGGAAGCTTTCTTT
once	TRBJ1-1	.	TRBV11-3	CASSAPTGNTEAFF	TGTGCCAGCAGCGCCCCGACCGGGAACACTGAAGCTTTCTTT
few	TRBJ1-6	.	TRBV2	CASSLRDNSPLHF	TGTGCCAGCAGTCTCAGGGATAATTCACCCCTCCACTTT
few	TRBJ1-2	.	TRBV6-1	CASGTGTSNDF	TGTGCCAGCGGGACGGGGACATCTAATGACTTC
.	TRBJ2-3	.	TRBV11-2	CASSLGAGGTDTQYF	TGTGCCAGCAGCTTAGGGGCAGGGGGCACAGATACGCAGTATTTT
few	TRBJ1-5	.	TRBV7-9	CASSLEAANQPQHF	TGTGCCAGCAGCTTGGAGGCGGCCAATCAGCCCCAGCATTTT
.	TRBJ1-3	.	TRBV7-2	CASSQGPGNTIYF	TGTGCCAGCAGCCAGGGTCCCGGAAACACCATATATTTT
few	TRBJ2-5	.	TRBV7-8	CASSLAVKSETQYF	TGTGCCAGCAGCTTAGCCGTAAAATCGGAGACCCAGTACTTC
.	TRBJ1-5	.	TRBV7-2	CASSSSTGNQPQHF	TGTGCCAGCAGCTCCTCGACGGGCAATCAGCCCCAGCATTTT
few	TRBJ1-2	.	TRBV6-5	CASSYPPSQGNYGYTF	TGTGCCAGCAGTTACCCCCCTAGTCAGGGGAACTATGGCTACACCTTC
.	TRBJ2-7	TRBD2	TRBV7-2	CASSLVSSGNTYEQYF	TGTGCCAGCAGCTTAGTCTCTAGCGGGAATACCTACGAGCAGTACTTC
.	TRBJ2-7	.	TRBV2	CASSEEGEEQYF	TGTGCCAGCAGTGAAGAAGGGGAAGAGCAGTACTTC
once	TRBJ2-3	.	TRBV28	CASTAIRSTDTQYF	TGTGCCAGCACCGCGATCCGGAGCACAGATACGCAGTATTTT
.	TRBJ2-1	.	TRBV6-1	CASGRRTDGSYNEQFF	TGTGCCAGCGGGCGACGAACGGACGGCTCCTACAATGAGCAGTTCTTC
.	TRBJ2-7	.	TRBV1	CTSSQSNGTSGSTQGVLDSYEQYF	TGCACCAGCAGCCAAAGCAACGGGACTAGCGGGAGCACTCAAGGTGTCCTCGACTCCTACGAGCAGTACTTC
.	TRBJ1-2	.	TRBV20-1	CSAIDSQYGYTF	TGCAGTGCCATAGACAGTCAATATGGCTACACCTTC
.	TRBJ1-1	.	TRBV5-4	CASSGASYGGNTEAFF	TGTGCCAGCAGCGGCGCCTCGTACGGGGGTAACACTGAAGCTTTCTTT
.	TRBJ2-5	TRBD1	TRBV12-3/TRBV12-4	CASSRRDRVAETQYF	TGTGCCAGCAGTAGGCGGGACAGGGTTGCGGAGACCCAGTACTTC
few	TRBJ1-1	.	TRBV20-1	CSAGDPGTEAFF	TGCAGTGCTGGGGACCCCGGCACTGAAGCTTTCTTT
.	TRBJ2-7	TRBD1	TRBV6-1	CASSPGTGYEQYF	TGTGCCAGCAGTCCCGGGACAGGCTACGAGCAGTACTTC
.	TRBJ1-1	.	TRBV28	CASSFHRANTEAFF	TGTGCCAGCAGTTTTCACAGGGCTAACACTGAAGCTTTCTTT
.	TRBJ2-5	.	TRBV11-3	CASSLNPMTRETQYF	TGTGCCAGCAGCTTAAACCCCATGACGCGAGAGACCCAGTACTTC
.	TRBJ2-7	TRBD1	TRBV7-2	CASGTASSYEQYF	TGTGCCAGCGGGACAGCTAGCTCCTACGAGCAGTACTTC
once	TRBJ1-6	.	TRBV5-1	CASSWGSDNSPLHF	TGCGCCAGCAGCTGGGGGTCAGATAATTCACCCCTCCACTTT
.	TRBJ1-5	.	TRBV2	CASSEGQLSNQPQHF	TGTGCCAGCAGTGAAGGACAGCTTAGCAATCAGCCCCAGCATTTT
once	TRBJ1-6	TRBD1	TRBV5-4	CASTPDRQGSPLHF	TGTGCCAGCACCCCGGACAGGCAGGGTTCACCCCTCCACTTT
.	TRBJ2-1	TRBD2	TRBV6-1	CASRRGLAVYNEQFF	TGTGCCAGCAGGAGAGGACTAGCGGTATACAATGAGCAGTTCTTC
.	TRBJ1-6	TRBD1	TRBV6-1	CASSEGTGTGGYRSPLHF	TGTGCCAGCAGTGAAGGGACTGGGACAGGGGGGTATCGATCACCCCTCCACTTT
.	TRBJ1-1	TRBD1	TRBV19	CASRRTGENTEAFF	TGTGCCAGTAGACGGACAGGGGAGAACACTGAAGCTTTCTTT
.	TRBJ2-3	TRBD1	TRBV6-1	CASRVRDRGADTQYF	TGTGCCAGCAGGGTCCGGGACAGGGGGGCAGATACGCAGTATTTT
.	TRBJ2-1	.	TRBV5-4	CASSLVGINEQFF	TGTGCCAGCAGCTTGGTGGGGATCAATGAGCAGTTCTTC
.	TRBJ1-6	TRBD1	TRBV20-1	CSARAGGASPLHF	TGCAGTGCTAGAGCAGGGGGTGCCTCACCCCTCCACTTT
.	TRBJ2-1	.	TRBV20-1	CSATEDNSYEQFF	TGCAGTGCTACGGAGGATAATTCGTATGAGCAGTTCTTC
.	TRBJ2-7	.	TRBV20-1	CSARNPERASYEQYF	TGCAGTGCTAGGAACCCCGAGAGAGCCTCCTACGAGCAGTACTTC
.	TRBJ1-6	.	TRBV27	CASGRILYNSPLHF	TGTGCCAGCGGCCGCATTCTCTATAATTCACCCCTCCACTTT
.	TRBJ1-1	.	TRBV11-3	CASSLWMNTEAFF	TGTGCCAGCAGCTTATGGATGAACACTGAAGCTTTCTTT
.	TRBJ2-4	.	TRBV5-1	CASSGGGGTKNIQYF	TGCGCCAGCAGCGGGGGAGGAGGAACCAAAAACATTCAGTACTTC
.	TRBJ1-6	.	TRBV7-9	CASSFGPNNSPLHF	TGTGCCAGCAGCTTTGGGCCCAATAATTCACCCCTCCACTTT